This T cell receptor beta chain was observed in a study of graft-versus-host responses after intestinal transplantation. Trimming left V 0 bases short and J 0 bases short, with 16 bases between. The germline gives CDR1 SGHRS, CDR2 YFSETQ. The CDR3 is 19 amino acids. Repertoires were generated with immunoSEQ multiplex PCR, while TCRdb's copy carries only in-frame clones and drops some. The sample carries tens of thousands of clones, just under 95% recorded once. Worth noting for this clone: No antigen is known for it.

Study-wide results and caveats: Some GvH clones appeared in ileal mucosa or blood before recipient bone marrow.

The origin of this receptor is a human donor who was the organ donor for an intestinal transplant. The sample here was unstimulated CD8+ T cells sorted from spleen or lymph node cells, taken before transplant. The chain is built from TRBV5-1 and TRBJ2-6; D might be TRBD1 (5 bases). CDR3 DNA sequence: TGCGCCAGCAGCTTGGTGCAGGGTATTGCCCTCTCTGGGGCCAACGTCCTGACTTTC. It codes for CASSLVQGIALSGANVLTF. Full variable domain (missing parts from reference TRBV5-1 and TRBJ2-6): KAGVTQTPRYLIKTRGQQVTLSCSPISGHRSVSWYQQTPGQGLQFLFEYFSETQRNKGNFPGRFSGRQFSNSRSEMNVSTLELGDSALYLCASSLVQGIALSGANVLTFGAGSRLTVL.